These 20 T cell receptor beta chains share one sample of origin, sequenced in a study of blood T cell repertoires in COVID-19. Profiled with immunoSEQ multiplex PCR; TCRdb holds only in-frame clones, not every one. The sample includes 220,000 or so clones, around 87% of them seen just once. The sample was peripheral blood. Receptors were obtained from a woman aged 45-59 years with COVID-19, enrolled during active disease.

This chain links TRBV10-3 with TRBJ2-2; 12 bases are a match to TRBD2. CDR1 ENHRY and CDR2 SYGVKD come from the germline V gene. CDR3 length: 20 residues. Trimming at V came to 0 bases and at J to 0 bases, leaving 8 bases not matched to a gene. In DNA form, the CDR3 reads TGTGCCATCAGTGAGTCGAGGTTACTAGCGGGGGGACCGAACACCGGGGAGCTGTTTTTT. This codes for CAISESRLLAGGPNTGELFF.

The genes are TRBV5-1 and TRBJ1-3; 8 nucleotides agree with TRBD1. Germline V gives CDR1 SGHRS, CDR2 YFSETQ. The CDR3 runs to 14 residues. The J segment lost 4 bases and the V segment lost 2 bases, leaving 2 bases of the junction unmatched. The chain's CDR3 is CASSLTGGGNTIYF. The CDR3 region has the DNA TGCGCCAGCAGCTTAACAGGGGGAGGAAACACCATATATTTT. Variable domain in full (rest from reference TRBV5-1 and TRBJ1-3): KAGVTQTPRYLIKTRGQQVTLSCSPISGHRSVSWYQQTPGQGLQFLFEYFSETQRNKGNFPGRFSGRQFSNSRSEMNVSTLELGDSALYLCASSLTGGGNTIYFGEGSWLTVV.

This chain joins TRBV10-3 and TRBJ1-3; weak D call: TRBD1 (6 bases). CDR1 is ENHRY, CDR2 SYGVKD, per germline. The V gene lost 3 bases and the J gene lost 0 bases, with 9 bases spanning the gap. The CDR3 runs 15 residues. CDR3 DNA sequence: TGTGCCATCAGTGAAACAGGGAACTCTGGAAACACCATATATTTT. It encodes CAISETGNSGNTIYF.

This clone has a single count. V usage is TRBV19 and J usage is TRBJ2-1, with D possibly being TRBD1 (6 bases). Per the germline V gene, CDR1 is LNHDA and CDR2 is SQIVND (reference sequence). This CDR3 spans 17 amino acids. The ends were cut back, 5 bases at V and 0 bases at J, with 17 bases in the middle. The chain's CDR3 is CASSPTSGAYSYNEQFF. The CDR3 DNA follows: TGTGCCAGTAGTCCCACCTCAGGGGCTTACTCCTACAATGAGCAGTTCTTC.

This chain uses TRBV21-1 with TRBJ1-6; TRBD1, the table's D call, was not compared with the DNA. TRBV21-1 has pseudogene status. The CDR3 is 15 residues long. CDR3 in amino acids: CASSKIRTANSPLHF. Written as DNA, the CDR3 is TGTGCCAGCAGCAAAATCAGGACAGCCAATTCACCCCTCCACTTT.

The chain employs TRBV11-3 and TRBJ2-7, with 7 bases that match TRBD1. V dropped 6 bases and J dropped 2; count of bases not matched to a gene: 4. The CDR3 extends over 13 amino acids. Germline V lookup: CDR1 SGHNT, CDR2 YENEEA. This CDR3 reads CASSGQEPYEQYF. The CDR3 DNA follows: TGTGCCAGCAGTGGACAGGAGCCCTACGAGCAGTACTTC.

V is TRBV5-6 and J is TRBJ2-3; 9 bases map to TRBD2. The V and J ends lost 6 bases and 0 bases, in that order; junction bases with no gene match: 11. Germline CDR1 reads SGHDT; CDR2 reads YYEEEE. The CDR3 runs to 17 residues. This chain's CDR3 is CASMPRVAGVSTDTQYF. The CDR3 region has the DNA TGTGCCAGCATGCCTAGGGTAGCGGGGGTTAGCACAGATACGCAGTATTTT.

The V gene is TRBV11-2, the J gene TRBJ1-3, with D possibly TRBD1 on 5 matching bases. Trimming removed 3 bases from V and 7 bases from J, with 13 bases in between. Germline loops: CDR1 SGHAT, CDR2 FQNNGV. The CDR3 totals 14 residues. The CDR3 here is CASSFGTVRNTIYF. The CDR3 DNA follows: TGTGCCAGCAGCTTCGGGACTGTTCGGAACACCATATATTTT.

CDR3 amino acids: CASSLRTGTGNNEQFF. The CDR3 DNA reads as TGTGCCAGTAGTTTACGCACCGGGACAGGAAACAATGAGCAGTTCTTC. The chain couples TRBV19 to TRBJ2-1; 8 bases are shared with TRBD1. This CDR3 is 16 amino acids long. V lost 5 bases to trimming and J lost 5 bases; unmatched junction nucleotides: 11. Germline loops: CDR1 LNHDA, CDR2 SQIVND (reference sequence).

The DNA of the CDR3 is TGTGCCAGCAGGGACAGGGATGGCTACACCTTC. Translating gives CASRDRDGYTF. V is TRBV27 and J is TRBJ1-2; 8 nucleotides match TRBD1. Trimming at V came to 6 bases and at J to 6 bases, leaving 0 bases not matched to a gene. The germline gives CDR1 MNHEY, CDR2 SMNVEV (reference sequence). The CDR3 is made up of 11 amino acids.

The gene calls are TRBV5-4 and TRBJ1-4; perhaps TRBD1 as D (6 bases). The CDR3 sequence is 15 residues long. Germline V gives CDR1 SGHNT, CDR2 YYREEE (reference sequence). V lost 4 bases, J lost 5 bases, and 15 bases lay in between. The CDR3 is CASSETGYGNEKLFF. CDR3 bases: TGTGCCAGCAGCGAAACAGGGTATGGGAATGAAAAACTGTTTTTT.

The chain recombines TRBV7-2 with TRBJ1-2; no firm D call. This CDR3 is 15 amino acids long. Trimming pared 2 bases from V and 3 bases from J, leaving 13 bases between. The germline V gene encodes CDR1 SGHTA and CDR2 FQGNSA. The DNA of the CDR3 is TGTGCCAGCAGCTTATTGGGTGGCGGGGACTATGGCTACACCTTC. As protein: CASSLLGGGDYGYTF.

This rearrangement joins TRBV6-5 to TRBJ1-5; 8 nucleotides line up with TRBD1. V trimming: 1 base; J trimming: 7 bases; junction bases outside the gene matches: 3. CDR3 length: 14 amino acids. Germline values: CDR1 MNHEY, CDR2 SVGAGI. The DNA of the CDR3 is TGTGCCAGCAGTTACTACAGGGGGGACCAGCCCCAGCATTTT. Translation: CASSYYRGDQPQHF.

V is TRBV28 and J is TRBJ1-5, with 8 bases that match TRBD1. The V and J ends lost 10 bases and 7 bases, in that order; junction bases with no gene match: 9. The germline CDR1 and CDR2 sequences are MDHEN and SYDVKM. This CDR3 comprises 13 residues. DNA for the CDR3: TGTGCCACCCTCCTACAGGGGGGGCAGCCCCAGCATTTT. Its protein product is CATLLQGGQPQHF.

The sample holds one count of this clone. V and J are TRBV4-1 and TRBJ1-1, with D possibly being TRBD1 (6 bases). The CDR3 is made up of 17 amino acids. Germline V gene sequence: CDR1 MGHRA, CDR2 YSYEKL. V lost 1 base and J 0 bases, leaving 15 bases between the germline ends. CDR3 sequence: CASSQVGGGVMNTEAFF. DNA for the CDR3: TGCGCCAGCAGCCAAGTAGGCGGGGGCGTAATGAACACTGAAGCTTTCTTT.

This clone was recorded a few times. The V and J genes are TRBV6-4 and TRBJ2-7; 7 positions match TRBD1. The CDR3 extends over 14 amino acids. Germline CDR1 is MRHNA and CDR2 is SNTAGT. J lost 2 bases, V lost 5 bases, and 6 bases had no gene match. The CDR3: CASSLGTATYEQYF. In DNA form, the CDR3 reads TGTGCCAGCAGTCTCGGGACAGCTACCTACGAGCAGTACTTC.

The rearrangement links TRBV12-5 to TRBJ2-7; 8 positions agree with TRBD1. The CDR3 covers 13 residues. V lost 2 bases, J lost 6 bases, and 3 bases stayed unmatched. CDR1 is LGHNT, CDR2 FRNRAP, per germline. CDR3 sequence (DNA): TGTGCTAGTGGTTTGACAGGGGGGCGCGAGCAGTACGTC. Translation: CASGLTGGREQYV.

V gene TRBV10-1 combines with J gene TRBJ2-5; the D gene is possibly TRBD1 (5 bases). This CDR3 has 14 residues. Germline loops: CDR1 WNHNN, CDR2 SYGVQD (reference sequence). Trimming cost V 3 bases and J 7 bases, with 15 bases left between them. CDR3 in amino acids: CASSDRGRVGTQYF. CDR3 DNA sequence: TGCGCCAGCAGTGATAGGGGCCGCGTGGGGACCCAGTACTTC.

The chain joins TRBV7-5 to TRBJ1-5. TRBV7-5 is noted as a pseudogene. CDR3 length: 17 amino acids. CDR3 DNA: TGTGCCAGAAGCCTAATTGGGACGGAGGGTAGCAATCAGCCCCAGCATTTT. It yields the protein CARSLIGTEGSNQPQHF.

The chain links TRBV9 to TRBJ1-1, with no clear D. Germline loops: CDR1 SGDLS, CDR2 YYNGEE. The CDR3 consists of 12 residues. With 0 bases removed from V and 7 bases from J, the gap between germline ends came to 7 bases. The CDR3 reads CASSVGRGEAFF. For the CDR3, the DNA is TGTGCCAGCAGCGTAGGTAGAGGTGAAGCTTTCTTT. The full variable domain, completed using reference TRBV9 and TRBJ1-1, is DSGVTQTPKHLITATGQRVTLRCSPRSGDLSVYWYQQSLDQGLQFLIQYYNGEERAKGNILERFSAQQFPDLHSELNLSSLELGDSALYFCASSVGRGEAFFGQGTRLTVV.